This is a list of T cell receptor beta chains from one sample in a study of glioma-infiltrating T cells. TCRdb re-called the multiplex PCR reads with MiXCR, one entry per CDR3 protein. The sample records 300,000 to 450,000 distinct CDR3 sequences, roughly two fifths being singletons. The specimen was glioma tissue, nonneoplastic brain tissue, or PBMCs (not recorded which). The receptors were sampled from a human donor with low-grade glioma or glioblastoma, undergoing nonglioma brain surgery, or in good health (not recorded which). Each CDR3 is given with its conserved first and last residue.

CASSSYTSQYF | TRBJ2-7 | TRBV7-2 | 11
CASSLDPTRGSNQPQHF | TRBJ1-5 | TRBV7-2 | 17
CASSQDGVSGTGDTDTQYF | TRBJ2-3 | TRBV4-3 | 19
CAASDAQRQGLQVQFF | TRBJ2-1 | TRBV24-1 | 16
CATTSGGVGDTQYF | TRBJ2-3 | TRBV24-1 | 14
CASSLGGAGVYNEQFF | TRBJ2-1 | TRBV19 | 16
CASRPGTGLHTGELFF | TRBJ2-2 | TRBV6-1 | 16
CSPDRSQETQYF | TRBJ2-5 | TRBV20-1 | 12
CASSLTGGMSQGTEAFF | TRBJ1-1 | TRBV7-3 | 17
CSVRLGTTYEQYF | TRBJ2-7 | TRBV29-1 | 13
CSVDVTGPYGYTF | TRBJ1-2 | TRBV29-1 | 13
CASSFPTLRDRGETQYF | TRBJ2-5 | TRBV28 | 17
CSAPRGLGGTDTQYF | TRBJ2-3 | TRBV20-1 | 15
CASSWAGQPQHF | TRBJ1-5 | TRBV7-2 | 12
CASSFFGVQRGGNTIYF | TRBJ1-3 | TRBV7-9 | 17
CATSDPRTDQETQYF | TRBJ2-5 | TRBV24-1 | 15
CASSQDGHSYNEQFF | TRBJ2-1 | TRBV4-2 | 15
CSASLRTGGFPEAFF | TRBJ1-1 | TRBV20-1 | 15
CASSRLARDNEQFF | TRBJ2-1 | TRBV18 | 14
CASSQDIRGTLTNEKLFF | TRBJ1-4 | TRBV4-2 | 18
CASSAETGSNQPQHF | TRBJ1-5 | TRBV2 | 15
CSASPGGTVNEQFF | TRBJ2-1 | TRBV20-1 | 14
CASSLTGIYGYTF | TRBJ1-2 | TRBV7-9 | 13
CASSWDPITGELFF | TRBJ2-2 | TRBV3-1 | 14
CSARAVGHYEQYF | TRBJ2-7 | TRBV20-1 | 13
CASSQSRLWETQYF | TRBJ2-5 | TRBV4-3 | 14
CASSFLGLTTDTQYF | TRBJ2-3 | TRBV7-9 | 15
CASSQGRQGEHNEQFF | TRBJ2-1 | TRBV4-2 | 16
CASSIPGADTQYF | TRBJ2-3 | TRBV27 | 13
CASSIHNEQFF | TRBJ2-1 | TRBV28 | 11
CSDRGVLSSSYEQYF | TRBJ2-7 | TRBV20-1 | 15
CASSQSRGTPNQPQHF | TRBJ1-5 | TRBV4-2 | 16
CASNRQAMNTEAFF | TRBJ1-1 | TRBV7-9 | 14
CASSASGGSYEQYF | TRBJ2-7 | TRBV7-2 | 14
CASREREGDNEQFF | TRBJ2-1 | TRBV6-2/TRBV6-3 | 14
CASSLGVRAGSYEQYF | TRBJ2-7 | TRBV7-8 | 16
CASGSEKVVEQFF | TRBJ2-1 | TRBV28 | 13
CASGLSSGTYEQYF | TRBJ2-7 | TRBV7-9 | 14
CASTPGLGTGELFF | TRBJ2-2 | TRBV27 | 14
CSVEEKGLAGGQETQYF | TRBJ2-5 | TRBV29-1 | 17
CASSQGRRAEQFF | TRBJ2-1 | TRBV4-2 | 13
CASSKLPGQSSGNTIYF | TRBJ1-3 | TRBV27 | 17
CATSRDRAQETQYF | TRBJ2-5 | TRBV15 | 14
CASSQAYTWQETQYF | TRBJ2-5 | TRBV4-1 | 15